A single sample gave rise to the 25 T cell receptor beta chains below, sequenced in a study of human T cells and chemical hapten exposure. TCRdb re-called the 5' RACE reads through MiXCR, storing one row per CDR3 protein. Of 65,000 to 90,000 distinct CDR3 sequences listed, approximately 15% are singletons. The authors' total RNA extraction used unfractionated whole blood. All receptors come from a female donor in good health.

This clonotype was detected a few times. The chain couples TRBV6-1 to TRBJ2-7, with D unclear. CDR1 MNHNS and CDR2 SASEGT come from the germline V gene. V dropped 8 bases and J dropped 0 bases, with 20 bases sitting between them. This CDR3 is 16 amino acids long. CDR3 DNA: TGTGCCAGCGGGTCGGTACGAACTTATTCCTCCTACGAGCAGTACTTC. It codes for CASGSVRTYSSYEQYF.

This clonotype was seen only a few times. The chain links TRBV28 to TRBJ1-1, with 9 bases matching TRBD1. Unmatched junction bases numbered 6, after V lost 6 bases and J lost 1 base. The CDR3 sequence is 15 residues long. The germline gives CDR1 MDHEN, CDR2 SYDVKM. CDR3 in amino acids: CASRTGGGENTEAFF. The CDR3 DNA reads as TGTGCCAGCAGAACAGGGGGCGGTGAGAACACTGAAGCTTTCTTT.

The rearrangement uses TRBV14 and TRBJ1-1; D gene uncertain. Looked up from germline, CDR1 is SGHDN and CDR2 is FVKESK. This CDR3 spans 15 amino acids. Deletions cut 4 bases from V and 5 bases from J, with 17 bases between. In DNA, the CDR3 is TGTGCCAGCAGCCCCCTAGCATCAGGAACGACTGAAGCTTTCTTT. Translation: CASSPLASGTTEAFF. Full variable domain (missing parts from reference TRBV14 and TRBJ1-1): EAGVTQFPSHSVIEKGQTVTLRCDPISGHDNLYWYRRVMGKEIKFLLHFVKESKQDESGMPNNRFLAERTGGTYSTLKVQPAELEDSGVYFCASSPLASGTTEAFFGQGTRLTVV.

In its sample, this clonotype was seen a few times. This rearrangement joins TRBV5-1 to TRBJ2-5; maybe TRBD1 (6 bases). The CDR3 sequence is 13 residues long. V lost 0 bases, J lost 4 bases, and 7 bases lay in between. Germline V gene sequence: CDR1 SGHRS, CDR2 YFSETQ. The CDR3 DNA reads as TGCGCCAGCAGCTTGGAGGACAGAGAGACCCAGTACTTC. It translates to CASSLEDRETQYF. Complete variable domain (other parts from reference TRBV5-1 and TRBJ2-5): KAGVTQTPRYLIKTRGQQVTLSCSPISGHRSVSWYQQTPGQGLQFLFEYFSETQRNKGNFPGRFSGRQFSNSRSEMNVSTLELGDSALYLCASSLEDRETQYFGPGTRLLVL.

The V gene is TRBV20-1, the J gene TRBJ1-1, with 9 bases that match TRBD1. Germline V gives CDR1 DFQATT, CDR2 SNEGSKA (reference sequence). The CDR3 spans 13 residues. The V segment lost 5 bases and the J segment 10 bases; nucleotides outside the gene matches: 11. DNA for the CDR3: TGCAGTGCTGTGGACAGGGGAGAAGCGGGAGCTTTCTTT. Amino acids: CSAVDRGEAGAFF.

There are a few counts of this clonotype. V gene TRBV27 combines with J gene TRBJ2-2, with D tentatively TRBD2 (6 bases). The CDR3 extends over 15 amino acids. Germline assignment: CDR1 MNHEY and CDR2 SMNVEV (reference sequence). The germline V and J ends were trimmed by 7 bases and 7 bases, with 19 bases remaining between them. DNA of the CDR3: TGTGCCAGCACTTTTGGGACTGCTGGCGGCGGGGAGCTGTTTTTT. This gives the protein CASTFGTAGGGELFF.

The chain carries TRBV7-2 and TRBJ2-7, with D perhaps matching TRBD1 (6 bases). The CDR3 has 13 amino acids. From germline, CDR1 is SGHTA and CDR2 FQGNSA. The V end was cut by 5 bases, the J end by 1 base, with 9 bases between. Written as DNA, the CDR3 is TGTGCCAGCAGCGGGGGCCCTTCCTACGAGCAGTACTTC. This sequence encodes CASSGGPSYEQYF.

This clonotype was seen many times. The chain employs TRBV6-6 and TRBJ2-5; D remains unclear. Trimming removed 4 bases at V and 2 bases at J, with 2 bases between. The CDR3 length is 11 residues. CDR1 is MNHNY and CDR2 is SVGAGI in the germline V gene (reference sequence). The DNA of the CDR3 is TGTGCCAGCAGTTCACAAGAGACCCAGTACTTC. Translation: CASSSQETQYF.

The chain has TRBV20-1 and TRBJ2-1; D remains unclear. This CDR3 comprises 11 residues. Trimming cost V 5 bases and J 8 bases, with 10 bases left between them. Germline assignment: CDR1 DFQATT and CDR2 SNEGSKA (reference sequence). CDR3 bases: TGCAGTGCTGGTCCGTTGTATGAGCAGTTCTTC. Its protein product is CSAGPLYEQFF.

This clonotype was seen a handful of times. V and J are TRBV7-6 and TRBJ2-5; tentative D call: TRBD1 (5 bases). V was cut by 1 base and J by 0 bases, with 12 bases left in between. Looked up from germline, CDR1 is SGHVS and CDR2 is FNYEAQ. This CDR3 has 16 residues. CDR3 in DNA: TGTGCCAGCAGCTTAGAACAGGCGAGGTACCAAGAGACCCAGTACTTC. It yields the protein CASSLEQARYQETQYF.

This clonotype has a handful of counts. The J gene is TRBJ2-2, the V gene TRBV5-1; the D gene is possibly TRBD1 (6 bases). V was clipped by 6 bases and J by 4 bases, with 16 bases between them. The germline V gene encodes CDR1 SGHRS and CDR2 YFSETQ. The CDR3 is made up of 15 amino acids. The CDR3 sequence: CASTPDSLITGELFF. CDR3 coding DNA: TGCGCCAGCACTCCGGACAGCCTAATCACCGGGGAGCTGTTTTTT.

The V and J genes are TRBV6-5 and TRBJ2-7, with D perhaps TRBD1 (7 bases). V was shortened by 5 bases and J by 5 bases, with 13 bases between the two germline ends. Germline V gene lookup returns CDR1 MNHEY and CDR2 SVGAGI. The CDR3 runs 13 residues. CDR3 residues: CASSAGGGNEQYF. The CDR3 nucleotides read TGTGCCAGCAGTGCAGGGGGAGGCAACGAGCAGTACTTC.

CDR3 amino acids: CASSFLGTVYTGELFF. The DNA for the CDR3 is TGTGCCAGCAGTTTCCTCGGGACAGTGTACACCGGGGAGCTGTTTTTT. The J gene is TRBJ2-2, the V gene TRBV12-3 or TRBV12-4, with 7 bases identical to TRBD1. The CDR3 sequence is 16 residues long. The ends lost 3 bases at V and 3 bases at J; junction bases unmatched: 7.

The table lists this clonotype with a few counts. The V call is TRBV6-1, the J call TRBJ2-3, with D perhaps TRBD1 or TRBD2 (6 bases each). CDR1 is MNHNS, CDR2 SASEGT, per germline. This CDR3 contains 17 residues. Trimming shortened V by 2 bases and J by 3 bases, and 18 bases separated the two germline ends. CDR3 sequence reads: CASSEWRGTGTTDTQYF. The DNA for the CDR3 is TGTGCCAGCAGTGAATGGAGGGGTACAGGGACGACAGATACGCAGTATTTT.

The chain combines TRBV7-9 with TRBJ2-7, with TRBD2 matching over 7 bases. CDR3 size: 13 residues. In germline, CDR1 is SEHNR, CDR2 FQNEAQ (reference sequence). Germline trimming cut 6 bases from V and 9 bases from J; bases unmatched to any gene: 11. This chain's CDR3 is CASRTGTTDGQYF. DNA of the CDR3: TGTGCCAGCAGAACCGGGACTACCGACGGGCAGTACTTC. Complete variable domain (other parts from reference TRBV7-9 and TRBJ2-7): DTGVSQNPRHKITKRGQNVTFRCDPISEHNRLYWYRQTLGQGPEFLTYFQNEAQLEKSRLLSDRFSAERPKGSFSTLEIQRTEQGDSAMYLCASRTGTTDGQYFGPGTRLTVT.

CDR3 protein: CSARRGAMNTEAFF. The CDR3 nucleotides are TGCAGTGCTCGTCGGGGGGCGATGAACACTGAAGCTTTCTTT. The chain has TRBV20-1 and TRBJ1-1; a possible D gene is TRBD1 (6 bases). Germline CDR1 reads DFQATT; CDR2 reads SNEGSKA (reference sequence). The CDR3 contains 14 residues. Trimming stripped 5 bases from V and 0 bases from J, with 13 bases between.

This clonotype was found a few times. V and J are TRBV3-1 and TRBJ2-5; D unclear. V was shortened by 3 bases and J by 5 bases, with 4 bases between the two germline ends. Germline CDR1 is LGHDT and CDR2 is YNNKEL (reference sequence). This CDR3 comprises 11 residues. The CDR3 nucleotides read TGTGCCAGCAGCCACGGGGAGACCCAGTACTTC. Translating it yields CASSHGETQYF.

A few counts support this clonotype. The rearrangement uses TRBV9 and TRBJ1-2, with a tentative D call TRBD1 (6 bases). Germline CDR1 reads SGDLS; CDR2 reads YYNGEE. This CDR3 contains 13 residues. With 2 bases removed from V and 2 bases from J, the gap between germline ends came to 7 bases. The DNA of the CDR3 is TGTGCCAGCAGCGTCGACAGGAACTATGGCTACACCTTC. Translated, it gives CASSVDRNYGYTF.

V is TRBV7-8 and J is TRBJ1-4; possible D gene TRBD1, 5 bases. This CDR3 has 14 amino acids. Germline-derived CDR1 and CDR2 are SGHVS and FQNEAQ. Trimming shortened V by 5 bases and J by 4 bases, and 11 bases separated the two germline ends. The CDR3: CASSLGQFNEKLFF. As DNA, the CDR3 is TGTGCCAGCAGCCTGGGGCAGTTTAATGAAAAACTGTTTTTT. Supplemented by reference TRBV7-8 and TRBJ1-4, the full variable domain reads GAGVSQSPRYKVAKRGQDVALRCDPISGHVSLFWYQQALGQGPEFLTYFQNEAQLDKSGLPSDRFFAERPEGSVSTLKIQRTQQEDSAVYLCASSLGQFNEKLFFGSGTQLSVL.

This clonotype has at least ten counts. The chain recombines TRBV11-2 with TRBJ1-4; 10 bases match TRBD1. The ends lost 4 bases at V and 8 bases at J; junction bases unmatched: 10. Germline V gene lookup returns CDR1 SGHAT and CDR2 FQNNGV. The CDR3 is 16 amino acids. The CDR3 nucleotides read TGTGCCAGCAGCTATGGGCCCGGGACAGGGGAAGAAAAACTGTTTTTT. Protein product: CASSYGPGTGEEKLFF.

The V gene is TRBV20-1, the J gene TRBJ2-3, with 13 bases fitting TRBD2. Unmatched junction bases numbered 14, after V lost 6 bases and J lost 5 bases. From germline, CDR1 is DFQATT and CDR2 SNEGSKA (reference sequence). The CDR3 runs to 17 residues. For the CDR3, the DNA is TGCAGTGCCTCACCGGGGACTAGCGGGGCTAGGGGAGATACGCAGTATTTT. It is translated as CSASPGTSGARGDTQYF.

This clonotype was observed a few times. The rearrangement uses TRBV12-3 or TRBV12-4 and TRBJ1-6, with D uncertain. Trimming pared 5 bases from V and 7 bases from J, leaving 9 bases between. This CDR3 region has 13 residues. The CDR3 nucleotides read TGTGCCAGCAGTCCCGTTGACAATTCACCCCTCCACTTT. It encodes CASSPVDNSPLHF.

To note about this clonotype: Because the CDR3 is missing its conserved closing phenylalanine or tryptophan, this is likely a read error. The chain employs TRBV7-2 and TRBJ2-4; 11 bases are shared with TRBD2. This CDR3 comprises 16 residues. V lost 3 bases and J lost 2; bases outside the gene matches: 3. From germline, CDR1 is SGHTA and CDR2 FQGNSA. CDR3 protein: CASSFTSGGSKNIQYL. The CDR3 nucleotides read TGTGCCAGCAGCTTTACTAGCGGGGGTTCCAAAAACATTCAGTACCTC.

This chain links TRBV11-2 with TRBJ2-5, with D possibly being TRBD2 (6 bases). This CDR3 is 12 amino acids long. V shed 8 bases and J shed 4 bases, with 11 bases lying between them. Germline V gene data show CDR1 as SGHAT and CDR2 as FQNNGV. CDR3 nucleotide sequence: TGTGCCAGCGGGGGGTTGGGAGAGACCCAGTACTTC. This codes for CASGGLGETQYF.

The chain couples TRBV21-1 to TRBJ1-2. TRBV21-1 is shown as a pseudogene. There are 14 residues in the CDR3. As DNA, the CDR3 is TGTCCCAGGGATCCCGCTCTGATTAACTATGGCTACACCTTC. It translates to CPRDPALINYGYTF.